The sequence of this TCR beta chain was determined in a study of human T cells and chemical hapten exposure. Time point defined: patch test 1, 2 weeks after DPC sensitization. Documented treatment: therapeutic diphenylcyclopropenone sensitization with weekly scalp DPC. From the RACE reads, TCRdb called clonotypes with MiXCR, one entry per CDR3 protein. The profile shows approximately 90,000 distinct CDR3 sequences, roughly an eighth of them singletons. The germline V gene has CDR1 SGHRS and CDR2 YFSETQ. The CDR3 sequence is 13 residues long. Trimming stripped 1 base from V and 5 bases from J, with 10 bases between.

This TCR was sampled from a woman in her thirties or forties with alopecia areata. Some clones in this sample may be carry-over from other donors' samples. The chain employs TRBV5-1 and TRBJ2-7; no definite D call. Sequencing used whole blood, obtained in connection with sensitization to the hapten diphenylcyclopropenone (DPC). The CDR3 here is CASSLSDQDEQYF. The DNA of the CDR3 is TGCGCCAGCAGCTTGAGCGACCAGGACGAGCAGTACTTC.